This record covers a single T cell receptor beta chain. The data are from a study of blood T cell repertoires in COVID-19. The wider study: Acute and convalescent COVID-19 specimens originated in the United States, Italy and Spain.

Sequenced by immunoSEQ multiplex PCR; TCRdb stores in-frame clones only, minus some. The repertoire includes hundreds of thousands of clones, roughly 85% of them detected once, and 5.1% sits in the top ten. Germline-derived CDR1 and CDR2 are SNHLY and FYNNEI. The CDR3 runs 12 residues. V lost 5 bases, J lost 4 bases, and 9 bases lay in between. The sequence was obtained from a man aged 50 or older with active or convalescent COVID-19. The specimen was peripheral blood. V usage is TRBV2 and J usage is TRBJ2-7; D possibly corresponds to TRBD1 (5 bases). The CDR3 bases are TGTGCCAGCAGTCCGGACACATACGAGCAGTACTTC. Amino acid sequence: CASSPDTYEQYF.